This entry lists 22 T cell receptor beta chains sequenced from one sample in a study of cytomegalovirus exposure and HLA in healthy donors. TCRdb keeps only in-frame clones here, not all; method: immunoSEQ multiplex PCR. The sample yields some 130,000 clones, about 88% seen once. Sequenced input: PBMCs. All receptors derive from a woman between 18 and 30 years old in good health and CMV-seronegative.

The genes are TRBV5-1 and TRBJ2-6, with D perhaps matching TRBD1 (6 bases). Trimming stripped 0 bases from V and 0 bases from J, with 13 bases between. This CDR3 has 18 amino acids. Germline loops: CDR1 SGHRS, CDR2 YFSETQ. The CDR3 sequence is CASSLGLTGSSGANVLTF. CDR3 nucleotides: TGCGCCAGCAGCTTGGGACTGACAGGTAGCTCTGGGGCCAACGTCCTGACTTTC.

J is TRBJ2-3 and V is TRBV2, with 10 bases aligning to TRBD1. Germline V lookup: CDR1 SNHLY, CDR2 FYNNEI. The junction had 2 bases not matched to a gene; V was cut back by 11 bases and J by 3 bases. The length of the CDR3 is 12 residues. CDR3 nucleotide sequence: TGTGCCGGGGACAGGGGTACAGATACGCAGTATTTT. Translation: CAGDRGTDTQYF. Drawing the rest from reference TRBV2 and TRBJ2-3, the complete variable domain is EPEVTQTPSHQVTQMGQEVILRCVPISNHLYFYWYRQILGQKVEFLVSFYNNEISEKSEIFDDQFSVERPDGSNFTLKIRSTKLEDSAMYFCAGDRGTDTQYFGPGTRLTVL.

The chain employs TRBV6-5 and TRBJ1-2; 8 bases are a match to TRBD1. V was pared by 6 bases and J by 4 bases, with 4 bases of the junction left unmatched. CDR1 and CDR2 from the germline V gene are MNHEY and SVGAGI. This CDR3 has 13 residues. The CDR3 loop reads CASRRQGPYGYTF. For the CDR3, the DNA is TGTGCCAGCAGAAGACAGGGGCCCTATGGCTACACCTTC.

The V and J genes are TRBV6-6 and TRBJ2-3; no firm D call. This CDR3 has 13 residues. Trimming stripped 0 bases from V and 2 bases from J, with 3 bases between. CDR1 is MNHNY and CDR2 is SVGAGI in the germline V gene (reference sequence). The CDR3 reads CASSYSLTDTQYF. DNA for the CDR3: TGTGCCAGCAGTTACTCACTCACAGATACGCAGTATTTT.

The CDR3 reads CASHPSGTANTEAFF. CDR3 bases: TGTGCCAGCCACCCGTCCGGGACAGCGAACACTGAAGCTTTCTTT. The genes are TRBV9 and TRBJ1-1; TRBD1 aligns across 7 bases. The germline V gene has CDR1 SGDLS and CDR2 YYNGEE. V trimming: 7 bases; J trimming: 1 base; junction bases outside the gene matches: 10. CDR3 length: 15 residues.

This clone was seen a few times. The CDR3 reads CASSVPDYGYTF. In DNA, the CDR3 is TGTGCCAGCAGTGTCCCGGACTATGGCTACACCTTC. The chain couples TRBV27 to TRBJ1-2, with D uncertain. This CDR3 is 12 amino acids long. From germline, CDR1 is MNHEY and CDR2 SMNVEV (reference sequence). V lost 5 bases to trimming and J lost 3 bases, with 7 bases between them.

The CDR3 spells CASSLQETQYF. For the CDR3, the DNA is TGTGCCAGCAGCTTACAAGAGACCCAGTACTTC. This sequence joins TRBV14 and TRBJ2-5, with D hard to call. Trimming took 5 bases from V and 2 from J, leaving 3 bases between them. Germline V CDR1 and CDR2: SGHDN, FVKESK. This CDR3 has 11 amino acids.

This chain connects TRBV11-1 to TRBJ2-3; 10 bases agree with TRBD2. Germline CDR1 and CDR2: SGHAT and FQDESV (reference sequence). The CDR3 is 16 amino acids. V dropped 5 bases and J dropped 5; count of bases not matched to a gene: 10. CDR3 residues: CASSKLAGHVQDTQYF. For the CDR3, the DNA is TGTGCCAGCAGCAAACTAGCGGGGCACGTACAAGATACGCAGTATTTT.

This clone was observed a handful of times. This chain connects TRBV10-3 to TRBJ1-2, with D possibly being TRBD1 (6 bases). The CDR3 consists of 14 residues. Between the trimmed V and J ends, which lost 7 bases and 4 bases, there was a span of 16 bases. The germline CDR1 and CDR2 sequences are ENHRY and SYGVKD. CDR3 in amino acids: CAINTGPGSYGYTF. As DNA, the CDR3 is TGTGCCATCAACACAGGGCCAGGGAGCTATGGCTACACCTTC.

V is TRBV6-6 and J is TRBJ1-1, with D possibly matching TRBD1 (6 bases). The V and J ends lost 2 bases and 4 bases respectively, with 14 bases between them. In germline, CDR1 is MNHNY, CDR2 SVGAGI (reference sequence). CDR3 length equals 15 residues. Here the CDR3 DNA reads TGTGCCAGCAGTTACCCCCAGCAGGGGCCCACTGAAGCTTTCTTT. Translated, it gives CASSYPQQGPTEAFF.

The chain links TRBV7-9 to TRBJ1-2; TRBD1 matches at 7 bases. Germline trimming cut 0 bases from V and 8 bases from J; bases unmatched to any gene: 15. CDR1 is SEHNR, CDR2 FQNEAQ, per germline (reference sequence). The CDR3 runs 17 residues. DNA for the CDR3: TGTGCCAGCAGCTTAGCAAGGACAGGTCCCCCCTCTAAAGGCTACACCTTC. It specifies CASSLARTGPPSKGYTF.

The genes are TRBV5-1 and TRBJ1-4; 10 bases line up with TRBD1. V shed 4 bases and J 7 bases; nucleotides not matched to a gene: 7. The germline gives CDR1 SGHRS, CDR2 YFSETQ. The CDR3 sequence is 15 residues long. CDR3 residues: CASSNSDRGPEKLFF. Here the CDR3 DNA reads TGCGCCAGCAGCAACTCCGACAGGGGGCCTGAAAAACTGTTTTTT.

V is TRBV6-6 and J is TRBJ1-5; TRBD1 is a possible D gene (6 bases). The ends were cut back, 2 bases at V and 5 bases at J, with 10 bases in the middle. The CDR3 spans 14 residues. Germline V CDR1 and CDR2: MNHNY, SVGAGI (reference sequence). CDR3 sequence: CASSYEYRDQPQHF. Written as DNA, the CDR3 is TGTGCCAGCAGTTACGAGTACAGGGATCAGCCCCAGCATTTT.

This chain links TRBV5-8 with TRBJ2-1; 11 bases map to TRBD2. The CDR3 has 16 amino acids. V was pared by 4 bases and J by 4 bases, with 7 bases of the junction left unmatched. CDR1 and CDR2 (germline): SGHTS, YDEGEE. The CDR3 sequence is CASSGGTSGPYNEQFF. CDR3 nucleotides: TGTGCCAGCAGCGGGGGGACTAGCGGTCCGTACAATGAGCAGTTCTTC.

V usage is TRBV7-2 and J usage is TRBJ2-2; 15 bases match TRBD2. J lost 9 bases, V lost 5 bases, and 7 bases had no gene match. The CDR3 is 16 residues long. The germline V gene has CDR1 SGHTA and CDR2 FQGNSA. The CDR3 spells CASSPGLAGGLRELFF. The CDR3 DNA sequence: TGTGCCAGCAGCCCCGGACTAGCGGGGGGGCTGCGGGAGCTGTTTTTT. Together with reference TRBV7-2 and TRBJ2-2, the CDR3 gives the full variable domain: GAGVSQSPSNKVTEKGKDVELRCDPISGHTALYWYRQSLGQGLEFLIYFQGNSAPDKSGLPSDRFSAERTGGSVSTLTIQRTQQEDSAVYLCASSPGLAGGLRELFFGEGSRLTVL.

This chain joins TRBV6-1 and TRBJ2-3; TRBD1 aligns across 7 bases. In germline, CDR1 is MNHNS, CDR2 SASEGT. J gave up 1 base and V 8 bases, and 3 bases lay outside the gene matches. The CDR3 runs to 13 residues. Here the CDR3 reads CASLTGGTDTQYF. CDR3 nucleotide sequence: TGTGCCAGCTTAACAGGGGGCACAGATACGCAGTATTTT.

The CDR3: CASSPRQGARWEPGANVLTF. The CDR3 DNA follows: TGTGCCAGCAGTCCGCGGCAGGGGGCGCGGTGGGAACCTGGGGCCAACGTCCTGACTTTC. The rearrangement joins TRBV27 to TRBJ2-6, with 8 positions matching TRBD1. Germline lookup yields CDR1 MNHEY and CDR2 SMNVEV (reference sequence). The V gene end was trimmed by 5 bases and the J gene end by 2 bases; junction bases not matched to a gene: 17. The CDR3 is 20 residues long.

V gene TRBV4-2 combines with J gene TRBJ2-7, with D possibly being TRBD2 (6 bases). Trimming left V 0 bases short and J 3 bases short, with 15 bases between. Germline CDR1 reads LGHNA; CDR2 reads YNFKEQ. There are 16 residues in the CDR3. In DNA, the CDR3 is TGTGCCAGCAGCCAAGAGGCGGGACTTCTACACTACGAGCAGTACTTC. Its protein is CASSQEAGLLHYEQYF.

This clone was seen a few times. The CDR3 region has the DNA TGTGCCAGCAGTTCCCACAGGGCTCTCTCCACTGAAGCTTTCTTT. It encodes CASSSHRALSTEAFF. The chain carries TRBV6-5 and TRBJ1-1, with D perhaps TRBD1 (6 bases). V was pared by 4 bases and J by 4 bases, with 16 bases between. The CDR3 is made up of 15 amino acids. Germline V gives CDR1 MNHEY, CDR2 SVGAGI.

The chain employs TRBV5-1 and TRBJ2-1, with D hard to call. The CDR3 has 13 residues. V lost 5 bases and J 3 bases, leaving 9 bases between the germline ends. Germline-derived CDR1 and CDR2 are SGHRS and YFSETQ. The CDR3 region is CASRLSLYNEQFF. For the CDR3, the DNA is TGCGCCAGCAGATTATCCCTCTACAATGAGCAGTTCTTC.

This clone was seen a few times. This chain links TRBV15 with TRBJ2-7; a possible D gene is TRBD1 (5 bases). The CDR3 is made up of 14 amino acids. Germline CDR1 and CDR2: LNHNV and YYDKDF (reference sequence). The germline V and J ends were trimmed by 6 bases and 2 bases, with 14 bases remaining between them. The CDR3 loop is CATRPTGAPYEQYF. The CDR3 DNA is TGTGCCACCAGGCCCACAGGTGCTCCCTACGAGCAGTACTTC.

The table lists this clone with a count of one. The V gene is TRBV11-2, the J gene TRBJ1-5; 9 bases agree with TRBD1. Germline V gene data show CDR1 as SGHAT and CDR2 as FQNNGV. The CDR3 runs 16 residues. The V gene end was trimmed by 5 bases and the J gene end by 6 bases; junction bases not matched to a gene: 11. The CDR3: CASSQGAGTGTQPQHF. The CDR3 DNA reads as TGTGCCAGCAGCCAGGGGGCGGGGACAGGGACTCAGCCCCAGCATTTT.